Each of the 17 T cell receptor beta chains below was sequenced from the same sample in a study of shared clonotypes between healthy human individuals. Here immunoSEQ multiplex PCR was the method, and the copy in TCRdb shows in-frame clones only, minus some. This sample carries around 1.5 million clones, around 98% of them seen once, and the ten largest clones take roughly 0.42%. Material: naive CD4+ T cells sorted from blood. As to subset: CD45RA+ positively selected. Receptors originate from a man younger than 45 in good health.

The chain recombines TRBV7-3 with TRBJ2-6; D tentatively fits TRBD1 or TRBD2 (5 bases each). This CDR3 comprises 17 residues. Germline CDR1 and CDR2: SGHTA and FQGTGA. Trimming shortened V by 4 bases and J by 0 bases, and 13 bases separated the two germline ends. The CDR3 DNA reads as TGTGCCAGCAGCTCCCGGGGCAGCCCCTCTGGGGCCAACGTCCTGACTTTC. Its translation is CASSSRGSPSGANVLTF.

The rearrangement uses TRBV7-6 and TRBJ2-7; TRBD1 matches at 10 bases. The CDR3 spans 14 residues. J gave up 2 bases and V 6 bases, and 4 bases lay outside the gene matches. The germline V gene has CDR1 SGHVS and CDR2 FNYEAQ. The CDR3 nucleotides are TGTGCCAGCAGTCGGACAGGGGGTGCCTACGAGCAGTACTTC. It specifies CASSRTGGAYEQYF. The variable domain in full, with the rest retrieved from reference TRBV7-6 and TRBJ2-7, is GAGVSQSPRYKVTKRGQDVALRCDPISGHVSLYWYRQALGQGPEFLTYFNYEAQQDKSGLPNDRFSAERPEGSISTLTIQRTEQRDSAMYRCASSRTGGAYEQYFGPGTRLTVT.

The V call is TRBV6-5, the J call TRBJ2-1, with a weak D call TRBD1 (5 bases). Germline CDR1 MNHEY, CDR2 SVGAGI. The ends were cut back, 4 bases at V and 0 bases at J, with 13 bases in the middle. This CDR3 spans 16 amino acids. In nucleotides, the CDR3 is TGTGCCAGCAGTTCCCGCCAGGGAAGCTCCTACAATGAGCAGTTCTTC. It yields the protein CASSSRQGSSYNEQFF.

The V call is TRBV5-1, the J call TRBJ2-7; D is unresolved. The CDR3 runs 14 residues. CDR1 and CDR2 (germline): SGHRS, YFSETQ. Trimming stripped 0 bases from V and 3 bases from J, with 10 bases between. Written as DNA, the CDR3 is TGCGCCAGCAGCTTGGAAGCAGACTTCTACGAGCAGTACTTC. It encodes CASSLEADFYEQYF. Full variable domain (remainder filled in from reference TRBV5-1 and TRBJ2-7): KAGVTQTPRYLIKTRGQQVTLSCSPISGHRSVSWYQQTPGQGLQFLFEYFSETQRNKGNFPGRFSGRQFSNSRSEMNVSTLELGDSALYLCASSLEADFYEQYFGPGTRLTVT.

V and J are TRBV5-1 and TRBJ2-7; D possibly corresponds to TRBD2 (6 bases). V was clipped by 3 bases and J by 2 bases, with 18 bases between them. This CDR3 contains 16 residues. Germline-derived CDR1 and CDR2 are SGHRS and YFSETQ. For the CDR3, the DNA is TGCGCCAGCAGCTATGAACCTAGCGCGAGGGCCTACGAGCAGTACTTC. Translating gives CASSYEPSARAYEQYF.

V and J are TRBV18 and TRBJ2-2; unclear D gene. V shed 6 bases and J shed 6 bases, with 17 bases lying between them. This CDR3 region has 15 residues. From germline, CDR1 is KGHSH and CDR2 LQKENI. The CDR3 loop reads CASSRLVLTAGELFF. CDR3 DNA sequence: TGTGCCAGCTCGCGCCTAGTGTTGACTGCCGGGGAGCTGTTTTTT.

V usage is TRBV29-1 and J usage is TRBJ2-5; TRBD2 matches 13 bases. The CDR3 covers 15 residues. The J segment lost 4 bases and the V segment lost 7 bases, leaving 9 bases of the junction unmatched. Germline CDR1 is SQVTM and CDR2 is ANQGSEA. The CDR3 coding sequence is TGCAGCGCCCGAGGACTAGCGGGAGCGGGAGAGACCCAGTACTTC. Residues: CSARGLAGAGETQYF.

This clone came up once. The gene calls are TRBV11-1 and TRBJ2-5, with D possibly TRBD1 on 6 matching bases. V was pared by 0 bases and J by 3 bases, with 20 bases between. Germline V gene sequence: CDR1 SGHAT, CDR2 FQDESV (reference sequence). The CDR3 extends over 18 amino acids. The CDR3 spells CASSLAMQQGSREETQYF. For the CDR3, the DNA is TGTGCCAGCAGCTTAGCGATGCAACAGGGCTCCAGGGAAGAGACCCAGTACTTC.

Comments on this clone: The same CDR3 also results from other DNA sequences found in this sample. The chain recombines TRBV5-1 with TRBJ2-7; TRBD2 aligns across 12 bases. Germline values: CDR1 SGHRS, CDR2 YFSETQ. The CDR3 has 16 amino acids. Losses at the gene ends were 4 bases for V and 2 bases for J; bases not matched to a gene: 7. This CDR3 reads CASSRGLAGGPYEQYF. In nucleotides, the CDR3 is TGCGCCAGCAGCCGTGGGCTAGCGGGAGGGCCCTACGAGCAGTACTTC.

This clone was seen a single time. The V call is TRBV18, the J call TRBJ1-3, with TRBD1 matching over 7 bases. With 1 base clipped from V and 0 bases from J, the junction kept 6 bases outside the gene matches. Germline lookup yields CDR1 KGHSH and CDR2 LQKENI. The CDR3 covers 17 residues. This CDR3 reads CASSPRTGYSSGNTIYF. In nucleotides, the CDR3 is TGTGCCAGCTCACCACGGACAGGTTACAGCTCTGGAAACACCATATATTTT.

This chain uses TRBV5-1 with TRBJ2-5; D uncertain. Trimming stripped 4 bases from V and 0 bases from J, with 10 bases between. The CDR3 runs to 14 residues. CDR1 is SGHRS and CDR2 is YFSETQ in the germline V gene. CDR3 coding DNA: TGCGCCAGCAGCCCGCAAGGAAACCAAGAGACCCAGTACTTC. This codes for CASSPQGNQETQYF. The complete variable domain, with remaining parts taken from reference TRBV5-1 and TRBJ2-5, reads KAGVTQTPRYLIKTRGQQVTLSCSPISGHRSVSWYQQTPGQGLQFLFEYFSETQRNKGNFPGRFSGRQFSNSRSEMNVSTLELGDSALYLCASSPQGNQETQYFGPGTRLLVL.

Only one count was recorded for this clone. The rearrangement uses TRBV18 and TRBJ2-2; no firm D call. CDR3 size: 14 residues. Germline V gives CDR1 KGHSH, CDR2 LQKENI. Trimming cost V 2 bases and J 6 bases, with 10 bases left between them. The CDR3 DNA reads as TGTGCCAGCTCACCAGAAAGGGTGCCCGGGGAGCTGTTTTTT. Translating it yields CASSPERVPGELFF.

This clone was recorded only once. The rearrangement links TRBV5-6 to TRBJ2-7; 7 bases map to TRBD1. The CDR3 contains 16 residues. CDR1 and CDR2 (germline): SGHDT, YYEEEE. V lost 1 base to trimming and J lost 7 bases; unmatched junction nucleotides: 14. The chain's CDR3 is CASSLPDRTHSGEQYF. CDR3 DNA: TGTGCCAGCAGCTTGCCGGACAGGACTCATTCAGGGGAGCAGTACTTC.

The rearrangement links TRBV6-5 to TRBJ2-7, with D perhaps TRBD1 or TRBD2 (5 bases each). Germline CDR1 MNHEY, CDR2 SVGAGI. This CDR3 comprises 14 residues. Between the trimmed V and J ends, which lost 5 bases and 2 bases, there was a span of 13 bases. The CDR3 bases are TGTGCCAGCAGTCCACCGGGGCGGCCCTACGAGCAGTACTTC. It translates to CASSPPGRPYEQYF.

The rearrangement uses TRBV28 and TRBJ1-5, with 10 bases that match TRBD1. The CDR3 loop spans 17 amino acids. The J segment lost 3 bases and the V segment lost 6 bases, leaving 11 bases of the junction unmatched. Germline values: CDR1 MDHEN, CDR2 SYDVKM. CDR3 in amino acids: CASSPDRGRPSNQPQHF. For the CDR3, the DNA is TGTGCCAGCAGCCCCGACAGGGGGCGTCCTTCCAATCAGCCCCAGCATTTT. The full variable domain, its missing parts supplied by reference TRBV28 and TRBJ1-5, is DVKVTQSSRYLVKRTGEKVFLECVQDMDHENMFWYRQDPGLGLRLIYFSYDVKMKEKGDIPEGYSVSREKKERFSLILESASTNQTSMYLCASSPDRGRPSNQPQHFGDGTRLSIL.

This chain uses TRBV19 with TRBJ2-1; tentatively, D is TRBD2 (7 bases). V lost 2 bases, J lost 6 bases, and 20 bases lay in between. This CDR3 spans 17 amino acids. Germline V gives CDR1 LNHDA, CDR2 SQIVND (reference sequence). The CDR3 loop reads CASSILGGGASLNEQFF. In nucleotides, the CDR3 is TGTGCCAGTAGTATATTGGGAGGGGGGGCTAGCCTCAATGAGCAGTTCTTC.

With regard to this clone: Other DNA sequences in this sample translate to the same CDR3. The CDR3 sequence is CASSQVGLETQYF. The CDR3, as DNA: TGCGCCAGCAGCCAAGTCGGGCTAGAGACCCAGTACTTC. V and J are TRBV4-1 and TRBJ2-5; no clear D gene. This CDR3 comprises 13 residues. Trimming stripped 1 base from V and 4 bases from J, with 7 bases between. Germline values: CDR1 MGHRA, CDR2 YSYEKL.